This T cell receptor (beta chain) was captured by sequencing in a study of cytomegalovirus exposure and HLA in healthy donors. Study results and caveats: As was reported, the classifier diagnosed cytomegalovirus status with high specificity and sensitivity. Researchers left out some V segments, among them TRBV6-2 and TRBV6-3, as indistinguishable. Apart from CMV serostatus, no immune exposure information was available. The likely origin of a cluster of highly shared sequence variants was a sequencing artifact.

Trimming cost V 2 bases and J 5 bases, with 9 bases left between them. This CDR3 contains 13 residues. The germline gives CDR1 SQVTM, CDR2 ANQGSEA. To note about this clone: Its cognate antigen is unknown.

PCR was performed using 60 Vbeta and 13 Jbeta primers. Only in-frame clones appear in the TCRdb table, and some are missing; sequencing was by immunoSEQ multiplex PCR. This table holds under 150,000 clones, about 80% found once. Sequencing input: PBMCs. This TCR was recovered from a man aged 25-45 years in good health and CMV-seropositive. The chain combines TRBV29-1 with TRBJ2-2; D not resolved. The CDR3 spells CSVENSRTGELFF. The CDR3 region has the DNA TGCAGCGTTGAAAACAGCAGGACCGGGGAGCTGTTTTTT.